The 18 T cell receptor beta chains given below trace back to one sample, sequenced in a study of blood T cell repertoires in COVID-19. Assay: immunoSEQ multiplex PCR; the TCRdb copy retains only in-frame clones and omits some. Here the sample spans 30,000 to 40,000 clones, over 80% being singletons. Sequenced sample: peripheral blood. These receptors all stem from a human donor in a cohort sampled during active COVID-19.

The chain recombines TRBV11-2 with TRBJ2-7, with 7 nucleotides matching TRBD1. The CDR3 totals 16 residues. Looked up from germline, CDR1 is SGHAT and CDR2 is FQNNGV. Trimming at V came to 1 base and at J to 6 bases, leaving 12 bases not matched to a gene. The CDR3 spells CASSLVSAQGGVEQYF. Written as DNA, the CDR3 is TGTGCCAGCAGCTTAGTGTCCGCGCAAGGGGGCGTCGAGCAGTACTTC.

This clone was observed a handful of times. The CDR3 here is CASSQDFTSGGYEQYF. The CDR3 bases are TGTGCCAGCAGCCAAGATTTCACTAGCGGGGGCTACGAGCAGTACTTC. The V gene is TRBV4-2, the J gene TRBJ2-7, with 11 bases aligning to TRBD2. The CDR3 is 16 residues long. The germline V gene has CDR1 LGHNA and CDR2 YNFKEQ. Trimming at V came to 0 bases and at J to 3 bases, leaving 4 bases not matched to a gene.

The chain joins TRBV19 to TRBJ2-1, with TRBD2 matching over 11 bases. The CDR3 consists of 15 residues. V was clipped by 5 bases and J by 7 bases; unmatched bases: 7. Germline V lookup: CDR1 LNHDA, CDR2 SQIVND (reference sequence). The CDR3 DNA reads TGTGCCAGTAGTCTAGCGGGGGGCAGATGGAATGAGCAGTTCTTC. Amino acids: CASSLAGGRWNEQFF.

The chain uses TRBV14 and TRBJ1-2; maybe TRBD1 (5 bases). There are 15 residues in the CDR3. Germline V gene data show CDR1 as SGHDN and CDR2 as FVKESK. Trimming left V 2 bases short and J 6 bases short, with 16 bases between. DNA for the CDR3: TGTGCCAGCAGCCAAAGGATGCAGGGTAGCAATGGCTACACCTTC. Amino acids: CASSQRMQGSNGYTF.

The chain has TRBV13 and TRBJ2-7; the match to TRBD1 covers 9 bases. The CDR3 totals 16 residues. Germline lookup yields CDR1 PRHDT and CDR2 FYEKMQ (reference sequence). V lost 2 bases to trimming and J lost 7 bases; unmatched junction nucleotides: 12. The CDR3 is CASSLLAGTGSGEQYF. The CDR3 region has the DNA TGTGCCAGCAGCTTACTCGCCGGGACAGGGTCTGGGGAGCAGTACTTC.

This chain's CDR3 is CASSLSWNTEAFF. Here the CDR3 DNA reads TGCGCCAGCAGCTTGTCTTGGAACACTGAAGCTTTCTTT. V gene TRBV5-1 combines with J gene TRBJ1-1; no clear D. V was clipped by 1 base and J by 1 base, with 5 bases between them. CDR3 length: 13 residues. The germline V gene encodes CDR1 SGHRS and CDR2 YFSETQ.

The chain couples TRBV15 to TRBJ2-2; D may be TRBD2 (5 bases). The CDR3 sequence is 15 residues long. V was shortened by 4 bases and J by 3 bases, with 12 bases between the two germline ends. The germline CDR1 and CDR2 sequences are LNHNV and YYDKDF (reference sequence). The CDR3 spells CATSMRASYTGELFF. The CDR3 coding sequence is TGTGCCACCAGCATGCGGGCTTCATACACCGGGGAGCTGTTTTTT.

This sequence joins TRBV30 and TRBJ1-2; 7 bases match TRBD1. The germline CDR1 and CDR2 sequences are GTSNPN and SVGIG (reference sequence). After removal of 5 bases from V and 4 bases from J, the junction contained 10 bases not matched to a gene. This CDR3 region has 14 residues. The CDR3 DNA reads as TGTGCCTGGGCGAGATCCGGGACAGCCTATGGCTACACCTTC. Protein: CAWARSGTAYGYTF. Full variable domain (outside the CDR3, taken from reference TRBV30 and TRBJ1-2): SQTIHQWPATLVQPVGSPLSLECTVEGTSNPNLYWYRQAAGRGLQLLFYSVGIGQISSEVPQNLSASRPQDRQFILSSKKLLLSDSGFYLCAWARSGTAYGYTFGSGTRLTVV.

The rearrangement links TRBV2 to TRBJ2-4; 7 bases map to TRBD2. The CDR3 runs 15 residues. CDR1 and CDR2 (germline): SNHLY, FYNNEI. With 8 bases clipped from V and 4 bases from J, the junction kept 11 bases outside the gene matches. CDR3 sequence reads: CASLIGTTLKNIQYF. CDR3 coding DNA: TGTGCCAGCCTGATCGGGACTACGCTAAAAAACATTCAGTACTTC.

This clone was seen more than once but under ten times. V usage is TRBV5-4 and J usage is TRBJ2-2; weak D call: TRBD2 (5 bases). This CDR3 contains 13 residues. V was pared by 3 bases and J by 5 bases, with 8 bases between. The V gene's germline CDR1 is SGHNT and CDR2 YYREEE (reference sequence). The chain's CDR3 is CASSSRETGELFF. The CDR3 bases are TGTGCCAGCAGCTCGAGGGAGACCGGGGAGCTGTTTTTT.

V is TRBV6-2 or TRBV6-3 and J is TRBJ1-6, with D unresolved. The CDR3 spans 15 residues. Germline-derived CDR1 and CDR2 are MNHEY and SVGEGT. V gave up 5 bases and J gave up 8 bases, with 16 bases separating them. The CDR3 DNA reads TGTGCCAGCAGTCTCCGATCTGGGCGGGATTCACCCCTCCACTTT. This gives the protein CASSLRSGRDSPLHF.

This clone appeared once. The chain combines TRBV6-5 with TRBJ2-4, with D unclear. CDR1 is MNHEY and CDR2 is SVGAGI in the germline V gene. The length of the CDR3 is 14 residues. V was pared by 4 bases and J by 0 bases, with 7 bases between. The CDR3 is CASSSQLAKNIQYF. The CDR3 nucleotides read TGTGCCAGCAGTTCCCAATTAGCCAAAAACATTCAGTACTTC.

This chain links TRBV20-1 with TRBJ2-1; D is uncertain. The CDR3 runs to 10 residues. Germline assignment: CDR1 DFQATT and CDR2 SNEGSKA (reference sequence). The V gene lost 4 bases and the J gene lost 6 bases, with 4 bases spanning the gap. The CDR3: CSAIGNEQFF. The CDR3 coding sequence is TGCAGTGCTATCGGCAATGAGCAGTTCTTC.

A single count supports this clone. J is TRBJ1-2 and V is TRBV6-2 or TRBV6-3, with a weak D call TRBD1 (6 bases). V lost 2 bases and J 7 bases, leaving 14 bases between the germline ends. The CDR3 is made up of 14 amino acids. Germline V lookup: CDR1 MNHEY, CDR2 SVGEGT. This chain's CDR3 is CASSYQQGRSGYTF. In DNA form, the CDR3 reads TGTGCCAGCAGTTACCAACAGGGACGAAGTGGCTACACCTTC.

The CDR3 coding sequence is TGCGCCAGCAGGCTGACTAGCGGGAGTTCTACCTACGAGCAGTACTTC. Amino acid sequence: CASRLTSGSSTYEQYF. The chain uses TRBV5-1 and TRBJ2-7; 12 nucleotides match TRBD2. The CDR3 sequence is 16 residues long. Per the germline V gene, CDR1 is SGHRS and CDR2 is YFSETQ. The trim removed 5 bases at V and 2 bases at J, leaving 8 bases unmatched.

This chain uses TRBV10-3 with TRBJ2-2, with D possibly being TRBD2 (5 bases). This CDR3 comprises 13 residues. In germline, CDR1 is ENHRY, CDR2 SYGVKD. V shed 3 bases and J shed 4 bases, with 6 bases lying between them. The CDR3 sequence is CAISEGSTGELFF. The CDR3 nucleotides read TGTGCCATCAGTGAAGGGAGCACCGGGGAGCTGTTTTTT.

This clone was found once. The chain is built from TRBV9 and TRBJ2-3, with 7 bases identical to TRBD1. The CDR3 is 15 residues long. The germline V gene encodes CDR1 SGDLS and CDR2 YYNGEE. With 5 bases clipped from V and 0 bases from J, the junction kept 6 bases outside the gene matches. The CDR3 protein is CASSPRGGSTDTQYF. The CDR3 DNA reads TGTGCCAGCAGTCCAAGAGGGGGCAGCACAGATACGCAGTATTTT.

A single count supports this clone. V and J are TRBV5-4 and TRBJ2-1, with 13 bases aligning to TRBD2. The CDR3 is 15 residues long. Germline values: CDR1 SGHNT, CDR2 YYREEE (reference sequence). V trimming: 1 base; J trimming: 10 bases; junction bases outside the gene matches: 5. The CDR3 spells CASSLQLAGGNEQFF. The CDR3 coding sequence is TGTGCCAGCAGCTTGCAACTAGCGGGAGGGAACGAGCAGTTCTTC.